This entry lists 31 T cell receptor beta chains sequenced from one sample in a study of blood T cell repertoires in COVID-19. Assay used: immunoSEQ multiplex PCR; TCRdb lists only in-frame clones, some missing. Of approximately 260,000 clones listed, under 90% are singletons. Material for sequencing was PBMCs or T cells enriched from blood (not recorded which). These receptors came from a woman aged 55-69 years who had recovered from COVID-19.

This clone was picked up a small number of times. CDR3 residues: CATSSGLGAGENQPQHF. CDR3 DNA sequence: TGTGCCACCAGCAGTGGTCTCGGGGCAGGGGAGAACCAGCCCCAGCATTTT. The gene calls are TRBV15 and TRBJ1-5; D is possibly TRBD1 (6 bases). Germline CDR1 and CDR2: LNHNV and YYDKDF (reference sequence). Trimming cost V 3 bases and J 7 bases, with 22 bases left between them. The CDR3 is made up of 17 amino acids.

This clone occurred a few times. The chain uses TRBV27 and TRBJ2-3; 12 positions match TRBD2. CDR1 is MNHEY, CDR2 SMNVEV, per germline (reference sequence). The J segment lost 4 bases and the V segment lost 5 bases, leaving 10 bases of the junction unmatched. This CDR3 comprises 17 residues. CDR3 bases: TGTGCCAGCAGTCCACGACGACTAGCGGGGGACCCAGATACGCAGTATTTT. It translates to CASSPRRLAGDPDTQYF.

The rearrangement uses TRBV12-3 or TRBV12-4 and TRBJ2-2; unclear D gene. The V end was cut by 1 base, the J end by 8 bases, with 5 bases between. This CDR3 is 12 amino acids long. The CDR3 loop reads CASSLVTGELFF. The CDR3 coding sequence is TGTGCCAGCAGTTTAGTGACAGGGGAGCTGTTTTTT.

CDR3 sequence (DNA): TGTGCCAGCAGTTTACTTAGTGCAGATACGCAGTATTTT. The encoded protein is CASSLLSADTQYF. This chain joins TRBV12-3 or TRBV12-4 and TRBJ2-3; D not resolved. Trimming cost V 2 bases and J 4 bases, with 7 bases left between them. This CDR3 is 13 amino acids long.

J is TRBJ2-1 and V is TRBV30; 8 bases map to TRBD1. Germline V gene sequence: CDR1 GTSNPN, CDR2 SVGIG (reference sequence). The CDR3 length is 16 residues. V dropped 2 bases and J dropped 3; count of bases not matched to a gene: 9. The CDR3 nucleotides are TGTGCCTGGAGTACCCCAGACAGGGGACACTACAATGAGCAGTTCTTC. Translation: CAWSTPDRGHYNEQFF.

This clone is a singleton in its sample. The chain carries TRBV11-2 and TRBJ2-7, with D possibly being TRBD2 (6 bases). V was clipped by 0 bases and J by 0 bases, with 9 bases between them. The CDR3 totals 15 residues. The germline CDR1 and CDR2 sequences are SGHAT and FQNNGV. DNA for the CDR3: TGTGCCAGCAGCTTAGAGGGGGGAGCCTCCTACGAGCAGTACTTC. Its translation: CASSLEGGASYEQYF.

CDR3 protein: CASSGTGSGEKLFF. As DNA, the CDR3 is TGTGCCAGCAGCGGGACAGGGAGCGGAGAAAAACTGTTTTTT. The chain couples TRBV3-1 (or the pseudogene TRBV3-2) to TRBJ1-4; 9 bases map to TRBD1. Trimming cost V 5 bases and J 8 bases; bases outside gene matches: 6. Germline values: CDR1 LGHDT, CDR2 YNNKEL (reference sequence). CDR3 length: 14 amino acids.

The J gene is TRBJ1-5, the V gene TRBV7-9; 8 bases match TRBD1. Germline-derived CDR1 and CDR2 are SEHNR and FQNEAQ (reference sequence). The CDR3 loop spans 13 amino acids. Trimming took 5 bases from V and 6 from J; bases not matched to a gene: 3. The CDR3 loop reads CASSLTGVQPQHF. The CDR3 DNA is TGTGCCAGCAGCCTGACAGGGGTTCAGCCCCAGCATTTT.

The chain recombines TRBV28 with TRBJ1-2; tentatively, D is TRBD1 (5 bases). V was pared by 6 bases and J by 5 bases, with 16 bases between. The CDR3 is 14 residues long. Germline V gene sequence: CDR1 MDHEN, CDR2 SYDVKM. CDR3 coding DNA: TGTGCCAGCAGCGGCGGGACCGCGGGATATGGCTACACCTTC. Amino acid sequence: CASSGGTAGYGYTF.

V gene TRBV6-5 combines with J gene TRBJ1-2, with D maybe TRBD1 (6 bases). The CDR3 sequence is 13 residues long. V was shortened by 6 bases and J by 7 bases, with 15 bases between the two germline ends. Germline CDR1 and CDR2: MNHEY and SVGAGI. CDR3 sequence (DNA): TGTGCCAGCAGAGGGGGGGCCCTTAGTGGCTACACCTTC. Its protein is CASRGGALSGYTF.

The chain combines TRBV6-5 with TRBJ2-3; no reliable D call. Germline V gives CDR1 MNHEY, CDR2 SVGAGI. Trimming removed 2 bases from V and 1 base from J, with 10 bases in between. The CDR3 has 15 residues. CDR3 DNA sequence: TGTGCCAGCAGTTACGGTAACAGACGCACAGATACGCAGTATTTT. It is translated as CASSYGNRRTDTQYF.

Here the CDR3 reads CASSESEVVPYEQYF. CDR3 nucleotides: TGCGCCAGCAGTGAGTCGGAGGTGGTTCCCTACGAGCAGTACTTC. The chain employs TRBV10-2 and TRBJ2-7; maybe TRBD2 (5 bases). The V gene lost 0 bases and the J gene lost 2 bases, with 11 bases spanning the gap. CDR3 size: 15 residues. The germline CDR1 and CDR2 sequences are WSHSY and SAAADI.

J is TRBJ1-5 and V is TRBV19; TRBD1 is a possible D gene (6 bases). Trimming left V 7 bases short and J 9 bases short, with 19 bases between. Germline-derived CDR1 and CDR2 are LNHDA and SQIVND (reference sequence). The CDR3 is 14 residues long. The CDR3 reads CASTLGGGRPPQHF. CDR3 DNA: TGTGCCAGTACCCTGGGAGGGGGTAGGCCGCCCCAGCATTTT.

The rearrangement uses TRBV19 and TRBJ2-1; D possibly corresponds to TRBD2 (7 bases). The CDR3 contains 16 residues. Germline CDR1 and CDR2: LNHDA and SQIVND (reference sequence). Trimming took off 7 bases at V and 7 bases at J, with 23 bases between the two ends. The chain's CDR3 is CASTPGGLVSRNEQFF. The CDR3 bases are TGTGCCAGTACCCCCGGGGGGCTAGTTTCCCGAAATGAGCAGTTCTTC.

This clone has only one observation. This sequence joins TRBV13 and TRBJ2-3; D is ambiguous. This CDR3 contains 15 residues. Germline V gene data show CDR1 as PRHDT and CDR2 as FYEKMQ (reference sequence). Trimming cost V 0 bases and J 3 bases, with 10 bases left between them. The CDR3 DNA reads as TGTGCCAGCAGCTTAGGCGCAGGTAGGACAGATACGCAGTATTTT. Encoded protein: CASSLGAGRTDTQYF.

The chain joins TRBV7-9 to TRBJ2-7, with D possibly TRBD2 on 6 matching bases. Germline-derived CDR1 and CDR2 are SEHNR and FQNEAQ (reference sequence). Trimming took 1 base from V and 5 from J, leaving 15 bases between them. The CDR3 consists of 15 residues. Written as DNA, the CDR3 is TGTGCCAGCAGCTTAGGGGGTCTCGGGGGTCACGAGCAGTACTTC. This encodes CASSLGGLGGHEQYF. Full variable domain (rest looked up from reference TRBV7-9 and TRBJ2-7): DTGVSQNPRHKITKRGQNVTFRCDPISEHNRLYWYRQTLGQGPEFLTYFQNEAQLEKSRLLSDRFSAERPKGSFSTLEIQRTEQGDSAMYLCASSLGGLGGHEQYFGPGTRLTVT.

This chain joins TRBV6-5 and TRBJ1-1; 8 bases fit TRBD1. After removal of 6 bases from V and 2 bases from J, the junction contained 5 bases not matched to a gene. The CDR3 runs 14 residues. CDR1 and CDR2 (germline): MNHEY, SVGAGI. The DNA for the CDR3 is TGTGCCAGCAGCAGGGGGCTTGAAAACACTGAAGCTTTCTTT. Protein product: CASSRGLENTEAFF.

The chain joins TRBV28 to TRBJ1-4, with TRBD1 as a possible D gene (6 bases). The CDR3 sequence is 16 residues long. Trimming removed 8 bases at V and 0 bases at J, with 16 bases between. Per germline, CDR1 MDHEN and CDR2 SYDVKM. The CDR3 sequence is CASQPRDTSTNEKLFF. The CDR3 region has the DNA TGTGCCAGCCAGCCCCGGGACACATCAACTAATGAAAAACTGTTTTTT.

Here the CDR3 reads CAWRIGLAGIEFF. The DNA for the CDR3 is TGTGCCTGGAGGATCGGACTAGCGGGAATTGAGTTCTTC. The chain uses TRBV30 and TRBJ2-1; 12 bases map to TRBD2. The trim removed 3 bases at V and 14 bases at J, leaving 8 bases unmatched. The germline CDR1 and CDR2 sequences are GTSNPN and SVGIG (reference sequence). The CDR3 is 13 amino acids. The whole variable domain, filled in from reference TRBV30 and TRBJ2-1, reads SQTIHQWPATLVQPVGSPLSLECTVEGTSNPNLYWYRQAAGRGLQLLFYSVGIGQISSEVPQNLSASRPQDRQFILSSKKLLLSDSGFYLCAWRIGLAGIEFFGPGTRLTVL.

The chain carries TRBV28 and TRBJ2-2, with 8 bases identical to TRBD2. Unmatched junction bases numbered 6, after V lost 7 bases and J lost 5 bases. The CDR3 runs to 14 residues. Germline V CDR1 and CDR2: MDHEN, SYDVKM. CDR3 protein: CASKAGGGTGELFF. The DNA for the CDR3 is TGTGCCAGCAAGGCGGGGGGAGGGACCGGGGAGCTGTTTTTT.

Points on this clone: This is likely an artifact of a read error, given a far larger clone one base away. The gene calls are TRBV2 and TRBJ2-3; no clear D gene. Germline V gene sequence: CDR1 SNHLY, CDR2 FYNNEI. V gave up 1 base and J gave up 2 bases, with 7 bases separating them. This CDR3 comprises 14 residues. The CDR3 spells CASSEGWATDTQYF. In DNA form, the CDR3 reads TGTGCCAGCAGTGAAGGGTGGGCCACAGATACGCAGTATTTT.

V is TRBV10-3 and J is TRBJ2-1; D possibly corresponds to TRBD2 (6 bases). V lost 3 bases to trimming and J lost 4 bases, with 19 bases between them. The CDR3 contains 17 residues. Germline V gene lookup returns CDR1 ENHRY and CDR2 SYGVKD. The CDR3, as DNA: TGTGCCATCAGTGACCCCCGTCAGTTTAGCGGTTACAATGAGCAGTTCTTC. This translates into CAISDPRQFSGYNEQFF.

The genes are TRBV5-1 and TRBJ2-7; 8 bases line up with TRBD1. The V gene's germline CDR1 is SGHRS and CDR2 YFSETQ. Trimming at V came to 2 bases and at J to 2 bases, leaving 3 bases not matched to a gene. The CDR3 loop spans 14 amino acids. CDR3 loop: CASSFGQGPYEQYF. DNA for the CDR3: TGCGCCAGCAGCTTTGGACAGGGTCCCTACGAGCAGTACTTC.

The rearrangement links TRBV3-1 (or the pseudogene TRBV3-2) to TRBJ2-1; D is possibly TRBD2 (6 bases). In germline, CDR1 is LGHDT, CDR2 YNNKEL (reference sequence). The length of the CDR3 is 14 residues. With 5 bases removed from V and 3 bases from J, the gap between germline ends came to 11 bases. The CDR3 region has the DNA TGTGCCAGCAGCTCGGCGGGACGCTACAATGAGCAGTTCTTC. Protein: CASSSAGRYNEQFF.

CDR3 bases: TGCAGCGTTGAAAAACAGTTAAACACTGAAGCTTTCTTT. Its translation: CSVEKQLNTEAFF. The chain has TRBV29-1 and TRBJ1-1; no reliable D call. Germline CDR1 reads SQVTM; CDR2 reads ANQGSEA. The CDR3 spans 13 residues. V was clipped by 2 bases and J by 2 bases, with 9 bases between them.

This CDR3 reads CAWSQGGHQNTEAFF. The CDR3 DNA is TGTGCCTGGAGCCAGGGGGGACACCAGAACACTGAAGCTTTCTTT. The chain has TRBV30 and TRBJ1-1, with 7 bases that match TRBD1. CDR1 and CDR2 (germline): GTSNPN, SVGIG (reference sequence). V was clipped by 3 bases and J by 1 base; unmatched bases: 8. The CDR3 totals 15 residues. The variable domain in full, completed from reference TRBV30 and TRBJ1-1, reads SQTIHQWPATLVQPVGSPLSLECTVEGTSNPNLYWYRQAAGRGLQLLFYSVGIGQISSEVPQNLSASRPQDRQFILSSKKLLLSDSGFYLCAWSQGGHQNTEAFFGQGTRLTVV.

The chain uses TRBV6-5 and TRBJ2-2; 7 bases are a match to TRBD1. In germline, CDR1 is MNHEY, CDR2 SVGAGI. Unmatched junction bases numbered 7, after V lost 6 bases and J lost 3 bases. This CDR3 is built from 15 residues. CDR3 bases: TGTGCCAGCAGCCGGGACAGCTATTACACCGGGGAGCTGTTTTTT. This sequence encodes CASSRDSYYTGELFF.

The genes are TRBV6-4 and TRBJ1-1; the D is unclear. V was pared by 4 bases and J by 5 bases, with 11 bases between. The CDR3 contains 13 residues. Germline CDR1 reads MRHNA; CDR2 reads SNTAGT. In DNA form, the CDR3 reads TGTGCCAGCAGTGCCCAATCGGGGACTGAAGCTTTCTTT. Translating it yields CASSAQSGTEAFF.

The gene calls are TRBV5-6 and TRBJ1-4; TRBD1 matches 8 bases. This CDR3 is built from 16 residues. Looked up from germline, CDR1 is SGHDT and CDR2 is YYEEEE. The J segment lost 3 bases and the V segment lost 3 bases, leaving 7 bases of the junction unmatched. In nucleotides, the CDR3 is TGTGCCAGCAGCTCGCTAGACAGGGGTGCTAATGAAAAACTGTTTTTT. Translated, it gives CASSSLDRGANEKLFF.

This clone showed up just once. The J gene is TRBJ1-2, the V gene TRBV19, with D maybe TRBD1 (6 bases). Germline loops: CDR1 LNHDA, CDR2 SQIVND (reference sequence). The ends were cut back, 10 bases at V and 2 bases at J, with 8 bases in the middle. The CDR3 has 11 residues. In nucleotides, the CDR3 is TGTGCCACCCAGGGGAACTATGGCTACACCTTC. The encoded protein is CATQGNYGYTF. Complete variable domain (other parts from reference TRBV19 and TRBJ1-2): DGGITQSPKYLFRKEGQNVTLSCEQNLNHDAMYWYRQDPGQGLRLIYYSQIVNDFQKGDIAEGYSVSREKKESFPLTVTSAQKNPTAFYLCATQGNYGYTFGSGTRLTVV.

V usage is TRBV10-3 and J usage is TRBJ1-5, with D possibly TRBD1 on 5 matching bases. Between the trimmed V and J ends, which lost 5 bases and 6 bases, there was a span of 11 bases. CDR1 and CDR2 (germline): ENHRY, SYGVKD. The CDR3 sequence is 13 residues long. The chain's CDR3 is CAISPMGRQPQHF. The CDR3 DNA sequence: TGTGCCATCAGTCCCATGGGGCGTCAGCCCCAGCATTTT.